Sequencing of this T cell receptor (beta chain) was carried out in a study of cytomegalovirus exposure and HLA in healthy donors (dated by TCRdb to 2015 to 2018). At the level of the whole study: An earlier analysis of some 500 of the donors reported 276 Gb of sequence data and around 120 million unique TCR beta sequences from 150 million to 200 million T cells. The study aimed to test whether signatures of past pathogen exposure could be identified by cataloging public T cell receptors. Using immunosequencing, the study profiled T cell repertoires from 666 subjects and related those repertoires to cytomegalovirus serostatus. Of the roughly 400 genotyped donors, about 84% fell in the genetic ancestry cluster associated with self-reported Caucasian donors. Typing coverage varied by locus: roughly 629-640 donors for A, B, C, DRB1 and DQB1; some 520 for DQA1; approximately 570 for DPA1; 450 to 480 for DPB1. HLA typing included class I and class II loci at four-digit resolution. An earlier analysis of fewer than 750 of the donors used high-throughput TCR beta sequencing to judge whether each TCR beta V gene segment behaved as functional or pseudogenic. Rather than drawing on any new phenotypic data, the later analysis identified candidate immune exposures from TCR beta sequences and the way those sequences occurred across donors. High-throughput TCR immunosequencing, statistical association of individual TCRs with disease status, and machine learning were combined to predict cytomegalovirus infection status. Roughly 5 DR-DQ haplotypes were handled as single units for association and clustering, since linkage in the cohort was strong. All discovery cohort repertoires had been generated using a single sequencing platform. An early release that covered about 600 HLA-typed donors contained about 300 gigabases of sequencing data and around 80 million unique TCR sequences. Alongside the repertoire data, information on donor age, sex, ethnicity and CMV serostatus was compiled. A later analysis re-analyzed previously published TCR beta repertoires from several hundred donors and added high-resolution HLA genotyping to study TCR occurrence patterns. On average, roughly 240,000 unique TCR beta nucleotide sequences were sequenced per donor among several hundred genotyped donors of the cohort, with about 19% of those sequences being non-productive. Besides the first cohort of around 700 subjects, a separate validation cohort made up of over 100 different subjects was used. Genome-wide SNP genotypes for about three fifths of the roughly 700 donors were used in a later genetic analysis, which treated that subset as a discovery cohort. General conclusions and limits of the study: At a false discovery rate of 0.05, a later analysis linked 16,000 or so TCR beta sequences to specific HLA alleles. Most TCR sequences were seen in very few donors, while some public TCRs were found in many individuals. The presence/absence analyses assumed that sequencing depth was roughly uniform across donors, and that assumption may not be true. Most CMV-associated TCR beta chains appeared to be HLA-restricted in a later analysis, and the HLA associations seemed to be driven largely by CMV exposure. Strong co-occurrence of HLA alleles, especially DR and DQ, made assigning TCR associations to individual alleles difficult. A total of 150 to 200 TCR beta chains were listed by the study as associated with cytomegalovirus. In a later analysis, the rate of TCR association differed among HLA loci, with DRB1 alleles having the most associated TCRs and HLA-C alleles having the fewest. Broadly in line with IMGT annotations, most TCR beta V segments showed up in productive rearrangements about 87% or about 30% of the time in an earlier analysis of a few hundred of the donors. An association between a missense DCLRE1C variant and V-gene and J-gene trimming of TCR beta chains was found in a later genetic analysis and replicated in an independent cohort. In this cohort, only TCR beta chains were sequenced, and detectable features were limited by the absence of alpha or paired-chain data. Compared with the 666-donor mean, donors in an Asian-associated ancestry cluster had fewer N-insertions in productive TCRs, according to a later genetic analysis. In both the original and validation cohorts, the classifier was reported to diagnose cytomegalovirus status with high specificity and sensitivity. Because the 87-base-pair reads could not distinguish some IMGT-functional V segments, including TRBV6-2 and TRBV6-3, those segments were excluded. In vitro tests confirmed that a few of the cytomegalovirus-associated TCR beta chains recognize cytomegalovirus antigens. In a later analysis, HLA-associated TCR beta chains showed more clonal expansion and lower generation probabilities than non-associated chains that were equally common. A group of highly shared sequence variants was considered likely to be a technical artifact of the sequencing pipeline. The earlier analysis of some 560 of the donors excluded roughly 16 rarely observed V segments, including chromosome 9 orphons, because counts were too low. A further reported finding was that TCR beta sequences accurately predicted the HLA-A and HLA-B alleles for most subjects in the first cohort. Correlated functional status among segregating V segments might reflect linkage disequilibrium, but an unknown experimental factor could not be ruled out. It was suggested by the authors that the approach could potentially be generalized to other disease states and immunological phenotypes. Immune exposure information for the cohort was limited to CMV serostatus. In a later analysis, several top co-occurrence clusters were reported to appear linked to parvovirus B19, influenza, CMV and Epstein-Barr virus. Because HLA typing was unavailable for some donors at each locus, only the typed subset was used in association tests.

CDR1 and CDR2, looked up from the germline V gene, are MNHNS and SASEGT. The CDR3 holds 15 amino acids from the cysteine to the phenylalanine. Only the CDR3 DNA is retained, 45 bases long and in frame from the first base. V is pruned by 1 base and J by 16 bases, leaving 13 bases of the junction without a gene match. Libraries were constructed by the immunoSEQ multiplex PCR assay. The multiplex PCR relied on a mix of 60 forward primers for TCR Vbeta segments and 13 reverse primers for TCR Jbeta segments. Amplification of the CDR3 region of rearranged TCR beta genes was performed with a multiplex PCR assay on genomic DNA. On the Illumina HiSeq System, the amplified TCR beta libraries were sequenced as 87-base-pair reads. On the authors' methods: A later analysis tallied around 82 million unique TCR beta chains across the 666 repertoires, and around 9.9 million of those chains were shared by two or more donors. Raw reads were error-corrected and collapsed into unique sequences by a nearest-neighbor algorithm in which closely related sequences were merged to remove PCR and sequencing errors. To assign V, D and J gene segments, CDR3 sequences were aligned to IMGT reference sequences. For a sequence to be retained, at least a six-nucleotide match to both a V gene segment and a J gene segment was required. A rearrangement was called productive if the CDR3 had no stop codons and remained in frame with V and J, and every other rearrangement was called non-productive. CDR3 was defined according to IMGT convention as the region running from the second conserved V-encoded cysteine to the conserved J-encoded phenylalanine. The earlier analysis of more than 450 of the donors excluded sequences that lacked an unambiguous match to a single V gene segment. In an earlier analysis of several hundred of the donors, V segments were called functional above 56.7% productive rearrangements and were called segregating when the between-donor standard deviation exceeded 5%. A statistical classification framework was built for diagnosing cytomegalovirus status from the catalog of TCR beta chain sequences. V and J gene assignment, in a later analysis, came from comparing TCR nucleotide sequences with IMGT/GENE-DB human TR gene sequences. A later analysis assigned CDR3 sequences and most-parsimonious VDJ recombination scenarios with the TCRdist pipeline. In a later analysis, each TCR beta chain was defined by its CDR3 amino acid sequence together with its V-gene family, and reads without a unique V-gene family were excluded. A later analysis removed roughly 590 highly shared, low-generation-probability nucleotide sequences to deal with suspected cross-contamination and a sequencing artifact. In a later analysis, a clonal expansion index for each public chain was calculated from normalized within-repertoire ranks of inferred template counts. Generation probabilities in a later analysis came from a VDJ recombination model fitted to out-of-frame rearrangements, and those results were checked against IGoR. In a later analysis, TCR-TCR, TCR-HLA and TCR-CMV co-occurrence was scored with hypergeometric tests, and a repertoire-size bias correction was applied to TCR pairs. False discovery rates were estimated in a later analysis by permuting HLA or CMV assignments 20 times. A later analysis grouped co-occurring TCRs with DBSCAN, adding TCRdist sequence similarity when clustering within HLA-allele-positive subsets. Co-occurrence clustering excluded repertoires with fewer than 30,000 or more than 120,000 public chains, plus five with anomalous nucleotide sharing. As stored in TCRdb, this immuneACCESS dataset retains in-frame rearrangements with V and J assigned. A fraction of the clones does not appear; measured against another copy, unresolved V genes explain less than half of the discrepancy, and the remainder lacks a known reason. V, J and clone size are those of that table, while D and trimming were read from the DNA. Across this sample there are roughly 100,000 clones, with over 65% seen only once. Of the sample, more than 6.5% is held by the ten largest clones.

Of note for this clone: Its antigen remains undetermined. No much larger clone is present one base from it, and per-base qualities are unavailable.

In total, approximately 610 healthy bone marrow donors made up the cohort. At the time of sampling, every cohort member was nominally healthy, though immune exposures that went unrecorded were likely present. The donor was CMV seropositive and was included in the group of 250 to 300 seropositive cohort members. A peripheral blood sample was provided by each donor, and peripheral blood mononuclear cells were used for TCR beta sequencing. Genomic DNA extraction from the blood cell samples was performed with the Qiagen DNeasy Blood Extraction Kit. The V and J genes are TRBV6-1 and TRBJ2-1, with 10 bases in between that match TRBD2. The sequence came from a man aged 35 to 55 in good health and CMV-seropositive. The sequencing input was PBMCs. The DNA sequence is as follows: TGTGCCAGCAGTGAAGTATCTAGCGGGAGAATCAGTCAATTCTTC. It translates to CASSEVSSGRISQFF.